One T cell receptor (beta chain) is described in this entry. The CDR3 runs to 14 residues. Trimming left V 0 bases short and J 9 bases short, with 13 bases between. Germline assignment: CDR1 SGHDT and CDR2 YYEEEE. The data belong to a study of blood T cell repertoires in COVID-19. Study context: T cells, B-cell-depleted T cells, or PBMCs supplied cDNA or gDNA.

Produced via immunoSEQ multiplex PCR; TCRdb's table is partial and in-frame only. The table shows some 670,000 clones, with 85% to 90% occurring only once. The sample comprised peripheral blood. The genes are TRBV5-6 and TRBJ1-3; D not certain. The sequence was obtained from a woman aged 18-29 years with acute or convalescent COVID-19. For the CDR3, the DNA is TGTGCCAGCAGCTTGGGCAGCTGGGGAGGCACCATATATTTT. Residues: CASSLGSWGGTIYF.